The next 27 T cell receptor beta chains were all read from a single sample in a study of OX40 agonist ivuxolimab in advanced cancers. The protocol was immunoSEQ multiplex PCR, while the TCRdb copy is restricted to in-frame clones and leaves out a portion. The data contain 50,000 to 70,000 clones, around 84% of them singletons. The input for sequencing was CD4+ or CD8+ T cells sorted from blood, taken in a trial of the OX40 agonist ivuxolimab. The receptors here all came from an adult with an advanced solid tumor such as melanoma, head and neck, liver or kidney cancer.

J is TRBJ2-1 and V is TRBV18; TRBD2 matches at 11 bases. Trimming cost V 2 bases and J 4 bases; bases outside gene matches: 1. Germline CDR1 KGHSH, CDR2 LQKENI. The CDR3 is made up of 15 amino acids. CDR3 residues: CASSPTSGSYNEQFF. DNA of the CDR3: TGTGCCAGCTCACCAACTAGCGGGAGTTACAATGAGCAGTTCTTC.

In this sample, this clone turned up once. The chain couples TRBV6-6 to TRBJ1-4, with D possibly TRBD1 on 5 matching bases. Germline V gives CDR1 MNHNY, CDR2 SVGAGI (reference sequence). V lost 6 bases and J lost 13, with 24 bases in between. The CDR3 has 15 amino acids. CDR3 protein: CASRTDRGPTGRLFF. In DNA, the CDR3 is TGTGCCAGCAGAACAGACCGGGGTCCCACAGGTAGACTGTTTTTT.

The V call is TRBV19, the J call TRBJ2-7; unclear D gene. The CDR3 runs 13 residues. CDR1 is LNHDA and CDR2 is SQIVND in the germline V gene (reference sequence). Trimming cost V 0 bases and J 2 bases, with 5 bases left between them. CDR3 bases: TGTGCCAGTAGTATAGAGCTAGCCTACGAGCAGTACTTC. This gives the protein CASSIELAYEQYF.

The J gene is TRBJ2-1, the V gene TRBV11-2, with D unclear. The CDR3 extends over 13 amino acids. Germline V gene data show CDR1 as SGHAT and CDR2 as FQNNGV. The V end was cut by 1 base, the J end by 9 bases, with 10 bases between. The chain's CDR3 is CASSLARPGEQFF. DNA for the CDR3: TGTGCCAGCAGCTTAGCTCGACCGGGTGAGCAGTTCTTC.

J is TRBJ1-2 and V is TRBV6-5; D may be TRBD1 (5 bases). Germline lookup yields CDR1 MNHEY and CDR2 SVGAGI. The CDR3 length is 15 residues. V lost 5 bases to trimming and J lost 4 bases, with 17 bases between them. CDR3 loop: CASSPGGGALYGYTF. In nucleotides, the CDR3 is TGTGCCAGCAGTCCCGGGGGGGGTGCTCTCTATGGCTACACCTTC.

The CDR3 reads CASSVRMNTEAFF. The CDR3 nucleotides are TGTGCCAGCAGCGTACGTATGAACACTGAAGCTTTCTTT. The chain couples TRBV9 to TRBJ1-1; D unclear. The CDR3 runs to 13 residues. Germline CDR1 and CDR2: SGDLS and YYNGEE. The V end was cut by 1 base, the J end by 0 bases, with 4 bases between.

This chain connects TRBV15 to TRBJ2-7; 11 nucleotides match TRBD1. This CDR3 is 17 amino acids long. The V and J ends lost 0 bases and 0 bases, in that order; junction bases with no gene match: 4. Germline CDR1 reads LNHNV; CDR2 reads YYDKDF (reference sequence). This CDR3 reads CATSRDRTGGNSYEQYF. The CDR3 nucleotides read TGTGCCACCAGCAGAGACCGGACAGGGGGCAACTCCTACGAGCAGTACTTC.

V is TRBV5-1 and J is TRBJ2-7, with TRBD1 identical over 10 bases. Trimming took 4 bases from V and 3 from J; bases not matched to a gene: 7. Germline values: CDR1 SGHRS, CDR2 YFSETQ. This CDR3 spans 15 amino acids. CDR3 sequence reads: CASSQSGTGVYEQYF. CDR3 nucleotide sequence: TGCGCCAGCAGCCAGAGTGGGACAGGGGTCTACGAGCAGTACTTC.

This chain links TRBV18 with TRBJ2-5, with TRBD1 matching 12 bases. The DNA matches TRBJ2-7 better at its end, which makes the J call doubtful. The CDR3 length is 18 residues. Germline loops: CDR1 KGHSH, CDR2 LQKENI. This CDR3 is CASSPPGQGASRLFEQYF. Written as DNA, the CDR3 is TGTGCCAGCTCACCACCGGGACAGGGGGCCTCTCGGCTCTTCGAGCAGTACTTC.

V gene TRBV14 combines with J gene TRBJ2-3; 8 nucleotides agree with TRBD1. From germline, CDR1 is SGHDN and CDR2 FVKESK. The CDR3 has 13 residues. J gave up 1 base and V 10 bases, and 4 bases lay outside the gene matches. CDR3 nucleotide sequence: TGTGCCACCGGACAGGGCGGCACAGATACGCAGTATTTT. It specifies CATGQGGTDTQYF.

The chain has TRBV7-8 and TRBJ2-1, with 8 bases fitting TRBD1. Trimming cost V 6 bases and J 5 bases; bases outside gene matches: 6. The CDR3 spans 14 residues. CDR1 and CDR2 from the germline V gene are SGHVS and FQNEAQ. The CDR3 protein is CASSMDREDNEQFF. The DNA for the CDR3 is TGTGCCAGCAGTATGGACAGGGAAGACAATGAGCAGTTCTTC. Variable domain in full (rest from reference TRBV7-8 and TRBJ2-1): GAGVSQSPRYKVAKRGQDVALRCDPISGHVSLFWYQQALGQGPEFLTYFQNEAQLDKSGLPSDRFFAERPEGSVSTLKIQRTQQEDSAVYLCASSMDREDNEQFFGPGTRLTVL.

The V call is TRBV18, the J call TRBJ1-6, with TRBD1 as a possible D gene (5 bases). Per germline, CDR1 KGHSH and CDR2 LQKENI. The ends were cut back, 6 bases at V and 7 bases at J, with 19 bases in the middle. The CDR3 contains 16 residues. CDR3 nucleotide sequence: TGTGCCAGCTCGCACGAACCCGGGACGGGGAATTCACCCCTCCACTTT. Its translation: CASSHEPGTGNSPLHF.

V usage is TRBV7-8 and J usage is TRBJ1-4; D is possibly TRBD1 (5 bases). The CDR3 length is 12 residues. Germline CDR1 is SGHVS and CDR2 is FQNEAQ. V gave up 5 bases and J gave up 7 bases, with 8 bases separating them. The CDR3 DNA reads as TGTGCCAGCAGCAGGGGTGGTGAAAAACTGTTTTTT. Residues: CASSRGGEKLFF.

To note about this clone: The junction departs from germline at one end; a sequencing error may be responsible. The CDR3 reads CASSLGLAGGQETQYF. The DNA of the CDR3 is TGTGCTAGCAGCTTAGGTCTAGCGGGGGGTCAAGAGACCCAGTACTTC. The chain recombines TRBV7-7 with TRBJ2-5; 11 bases match TRBD2. From germline, CDR1 is SSHAT and CDR2 FNYEAQ (reference sequence). This CDR3 has 16 amino acids. Looking up the rest from reference TRBV7-7 and TRBJ2-5 gives the full variable domain: GAGVSQSPRYKVTKRGQDVTLRCDPISSHATLYWYQQALGQGPEFLTYFNYEAQPDKSGLPSDRFSAERPEGSISTLTIQRTEQRDSAMYRCASSLGLAGGQETQYFGPGTRLLVL.

This chain connects TRBV11-2 to TRBJ1-4; the D gene is possibly TRBD1 (5 bases). This CDR3 comprises 14 residues. Deletions cut 6 bases from V and 2 bases from J, with 10 bases between. Germline CDR1 is SGHAT and CDR2 is FQNNGV. As DNA, the CDR3 is TGTGCCAGCAGGCCTTGGGGGACTAATGAAAAACTGTTTTTT. It translates to CASRPWGTNEKLFF.

V and J are TRBV12-5 and TRBJ1-1, with D maybe TRBD1 (6 bases). The germline V and J ends were trimmed by 6 bases and 4 bases, with 9 bases remaining between them. The CDR3 extends over 12 amino acids. CDR1 LGHNT and CDR2 FRNRAP come from the germline V gene. The CDR3 here is CASGRGGTEAFF. In DNA, the CDR3 is TGTGCTAGTGGCAGGGGAGGCACTGAAGCTTTCTTT.

The rearrangement joins TRBV5-1 to TRBJ2-7; tentatively, D is TRBD2 (6 bases). Trimming took off 4 bases at V and 7 bases at J, with 15 bases between the two ends. The CDR3 runs 13 residues. Germline V gives CDR1 SGHRS, CDR2 YFSETQ. CDR3 sequence reads: CASSRARDWEQYF. Here the CDR3 DNA reads TGCGCCAGCAGCAGGGCCCGGGACTGGGAGCAGTACTTC.

The gene calls are TRBV30 and TRBJ1-5, with D perhaps matching TRBD1 (5 bases). This CDR3 contains 13 residues. Between the trimmed V and J ends, which lost 2 bases and 4 bases, there was a span of 9 bases. CDR1 and CDR2 from the germline V gene are GTSNPN and SVGIG (reference sequence). The CDR3 coding sequence is TGTGCCTGGAGTTCCTCAGGGAATCAGCCCCAGCATTTT. It yields the protein CAWSSSGNQPQHF.

This clone was seen a few times. V gene TRBV14 combines with J gene TRBJ2-7; D remains unclear. Trimming took 8 bases from V and 3 from J, leaving 8 bases between them. This CDR3 region has 11 residues. From germline, CDR1 is SGHDN and CDR2 FVKESK. CDR3 nucleotide sequence: TGTGCCAGCGCACGGTACTACGAGCAGTACTTC. It specifies CASARYYEQYF.

As for this clone: The junction departs from germline at one end; a sequencing error may be responsible. The chain links TRBV7-7 to TRBJ2-5; possible D gene TRBD2, 5 bases. Looked up from germline, CDR1 is SSHAT and CDR2 is FNYEAQ (reference sequence). This CDR3 is 14 amino acids long. The CDR3 spells CASSSLAGRGTQYF. CDR3 nucleotides: TGTGCTAGCAGCTCCCTCGCGGGTAGAGGGACCCAGTACTTC. The full variable domain, completed using reference TRBV7-7 and TRBJ2-5, is GAGVSQSPRYKVTKRGQDVTLRCDPISSHATLYWYQQALGQGPEFLTYFNYEAQPDKSGLPSDRFSAERPEGSISTLTIQRTEQRDSAMYRCASSSLAGRGTQYFGPGTRLLVL.

The rearrangement links TRBV6-1 to TRBJ2-1; 7 bases are shared with TRBD2. V shed 6 bases, J shed 4 bases, and the junction held 3 bases outside the gene matches. The CDR3 runs 13 residues. In germline, CDR1 is MNHNS, CDR2 SASEGT. In DNA form, the CDR3 reads TGTGCCAGCAGCGCGGGAGTTTACAATGAGCAGTTCTTC. Translated, it gives CASSAGVYNEQFF.

This clone was recorded once. The chain recombines TRBV30 with TRBJ1-6; 8 bases match TRBD1. This CDR3 is built from 18 residues. J lost 8 bases, V lost 5 bases, and 20 bases had no gene match. Germline-derived CDR1 and CDR2 are GTSNPN and SVGIG (reference sequence). The CDR3 DNA sequence: TGTGCCTGGCGTCCCTTCTTGACAGGGGCCCGCCCAGATTCACCCCTCCACTTT. It specifies CAWRPFLTGARPDSPLHF.

The chain links TRBV6-5 to TRBJ1-3; the D gene is possibly TRBD1 (5 bases). The CDR3 extends over 14 amino acids. Per the germline V gene, CDR1 is MNHEY and CDR2 is SVGAGI. Between the trimmed V and J ends, which lost 6 bases and 0 bases, there was a span of 9 bases. The DNA of the CDR3 is TGTGCCAGCAGACAGGTTTCCTCTGGAAACACCATATATTTT. Translating it yields CASRQVSSGNTIYF.

The rearrangement joins TRBV28 to TRBJ2-7, with TRBD2 matching 8 bases. The CDR3 has 15 residues. Per the germline V gene, CDR1 is MDHEN and CDR2 is SYDVKM. J lost 0 bases, V lost 6 bases, and 7 bases had no gene match. CDR3 loop: CASSPGGTSSYEQYF. CDR3 sequence (DNA): TGTGCCAGCAGCCCTGGGGGGACTAGCTCCTACGAGCAGTACTTC.

V usage is TRBV27 and J usage is TRBJ2-7; maybe TRBD1 (5 bases). The ends were cut back, 3 bases at V and 6 bases at J, with 15 bases in the middle. The CDR3 extends over 14 amino acids. Germline V gene data show CDR1 as MNHEY and CDR2 as SMNVEV (reference sequence). CDR3 DNA sequence: TGTGCCAGCAGTTTTTGGCAGGGTCCGGGCGAGCAGTACTTC. Protein product: CASSFWQGPGEQYF.

The chain is built from TRBV7-9 and TRBJ2-2; TRBD1 might be the D (6 bases). CDR3 length: 15 amino acids. V shed 5 bases and J shed 4 bases, with 14 bases lying between them. Germline-derived CDR1 and CDR2 are SEHNR and FQNEAQ (reference sequence). Here the CDR3 reads CASSAPGDITGELFF. Written as DNA, the CDR3 is TGTGCCAGCAGCGCCCCAGGGGATATCACCGGGGAGCTGTTTTTT.

The CDR3 nucleotides read TGTGCCAGCAGTGTGTGGGGTGAAGTCGACAATGAGCAGTTCTTC. It yields the protein CASSVWGEVDNEQFF. The rearrangement uses TRBV2 and TRBJ2-1; the D is unclear. Trimming removed 4 bases at V and 5 bases at J, with 15 bases between. CDR1 and CDR2 from the germline V gene are SNHLY and FYNNEI. This CDR3 is built from 15 residues.